This T cell receptor (beta chain) was sequenced in a study of neurological immune-mediated disorders. The cDNA was synthesized by 5'RACE incorporating 10-nucleotide random UMIs. One entry per CDR3 protein, called by TCRdb with MiXCR from the 5' RACE reads. The sample lists over 60,000 distinct CDR3 sequences; around 5.2% were seen once. In its sample, this clonotype was seen a few times. Its antigen is unknown. From germline, CDR1 is DFQATT and CDR2 SNEGSKA (reference sequence). CDR3 size: 16 residues. V trimming: 3 bases; J trimming: 0 bases; junction bases outside the gene matches: 4. Study results and limitations: The highest TCR clonal expansion occurred in HTLV-1-associated myelopathy; multiple sclerosis fell below healthy controls. The multiple sclerosis repertoire cluster had no association with any clinical or MRI feature. No sharing of CDR3 amino acid sequences was observed among expanded clones across subjects, suggesting private repertoires in all groups.

The specimen was PBMCs. The origin of this receptor is a woman in her 30s with multiple sclerosis. This rearrangement joins TRBV20-1 to TRBJ1-6; 8 bases fit TRBD1. CDR3 DNA: TGCAGTGCTAGGGGGGACAGGAGCTCCTATAATTCACCCCTCCACTTT. It is translated as CSARGDRSSYNSPLHF.